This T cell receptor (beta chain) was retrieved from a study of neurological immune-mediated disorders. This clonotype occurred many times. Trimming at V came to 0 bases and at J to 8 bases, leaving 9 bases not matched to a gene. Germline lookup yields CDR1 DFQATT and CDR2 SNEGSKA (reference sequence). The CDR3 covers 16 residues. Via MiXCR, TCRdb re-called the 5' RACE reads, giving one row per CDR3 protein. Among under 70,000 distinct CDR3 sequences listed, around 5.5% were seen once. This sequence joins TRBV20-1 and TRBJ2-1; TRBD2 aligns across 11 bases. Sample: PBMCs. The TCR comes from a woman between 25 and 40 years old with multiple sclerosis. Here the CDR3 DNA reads TGCAGTGCTAGAGATGTTAGCGGGGGGGCCCTAGATGAGCAGTTCTTC. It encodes CSARDVSGGALDEQFF.